Presented here are 27 T cell receptor beta chains from one specimen sequenced in a study of OX40 agonist ivuxolimab in advanced cancers. Clones were sequenced by immunoSEQ multiplex PCR, and TCRdb holds only the in-frame ones, with some missing. The repertoire holds approximately 90,000 clones, with 70% to 90% as singletons. Here the sequenced sample was CD4+ or CD8+ T cells sorted from blood, taken in a trial of the OX40 agonist ivuxolimab. These receptors came from an adult with an advanced solid tumor such as melanoma, head and neck, liver or kidney cancer.

This clone was counted a few times. For the CDR3, the DNA is TGCAGCGTTGAAGACCACGGTGAAGCTTTCTTT. This translates into CSVEDHGEAFF. The chain joins TRBV29-1 to TRBJ1-1, with no clear D. V lost 0 bases and J lost 7, with 6 bases in between. Germline lookup yields CDR1 SQVTM and CDR2 ANQGSEA. The CDR3 is 11 residues long.

In its sample, this clone was seen once. V usage is TRBV21-1 and J usage is TRBJ2-7; no DNA check was done on the table's D call, TRBD2. TRBV21-1 counts as a pseudogene. CDR3 size: 10 residues. This CDR3 is CASPVNEQYF. CDR3 DNA sequence: TGTGCCAGCCCCGTAAACGAGCAGTACTTC.

The chain carries TRBV7-2 and TRBJ1-1; D ambiguous. V lost 1 base, J lost 1 base, and 7 bases lay in between. The germline CDR1 and CDR2 sequences are SGHTA and FQGNSA. The CDR3 sequence is 14 residues long. In DNA form, the CDR3 reads TGTGCCAGCAGCTTAGAGTCCCAGAACACTGAAGCTTTCTTT. Protein: CASSLESQNTEAFF. The complete variable domain, with remaining parts taken from reference TRBV7-2 and TRBJ1-1, reads GAGVSQSPSNKVTEKGKDVELRCDPISGHTALYWYRQSLGQGLEFLIYFQGNSAPDKSGLPSDRFSAERTGGSVSTLTIQRTQQEDSAVYLCASSLESQNTEAFFGQGTRLTVV.

The chain uses TRBV9 and TRBJ1-5; no firm D call. The V gene lost 0 bases and the J gene lost 4 bases, with 8 bases spanning the gap. Germline CDR1 and CDR2: SGDLS and YYNGEE. The CDR3 contains 14 residues. The CDR3 DNA reads as TGTGCCAGCAGCGTAGATGGTGTAAATCAGCCCCAGCATTTT. It encodes CASSVDGVNQPQHF.

The chain recombines TRBV9 with TRBJ2-2; 9 bases line up with TRBD1. The CDR3 has 18 amino acids. The V gene end was trimmed by 7 bases and the J gene end by 1 base; junction bases not matched to a gene: 14. The germline V gene has CDR1 SGDLS and CDR2 YYNGEE. CDR3 coding DNA: TGTGCCAGCCTTCAGGGACAGGGATTGGGCGGGAACACCGGGGAGCTGTTTTTT. The encoded protein is CASLQGQGLGGNTGELFF.

This chain connects TRBV11-2 to TRBJ2-7; no reliable D call. Germline V gene lookup returns CDR1 SGHAT and CDR2 FQNNGV. The CDR3 runs to 12 residues. The germline V and J ends were trimmed by 1 base and 6 bases, with 7 bases remaining between them. The CDR3 loop is CASSLGTAEQYF. Here the CDR3 DNA reads TGTGCCAGCAGCTTAGGTACGGCCGAGCAGTACTTC. Supplemented by reference TRBV11-2 and TRBJ2-7, the full variable domain reads EAGVAQSPRYKIIEKRQSVAFWCNPISGHATLYWYQQILGQGPKLLIQFQNNGVVDDSQLPKDRFSAERLKGVDSTLKIQPAKLEDSAVYLCASSLGTAEQYFGPGTRLTVT.

The chain employs TRBV7-3 and TRBJ2-5; 13 bases are shared with TRBD2. Trimming removed 5 bases from V and 5 bases from J; junction bases left unmatched: 8. The V gene's germline CDR1 is SGHTA and CDR2 FQGTGA. CDR3 length: 16 residues. This CDR3 is CASSLGTSGVRETQYF. In DNA form, the CDR3 reads TGTGCCAGCAGCCTTGGGACTAGCGGGGTTCGCGAGACCCAGTACTTC. The full variable domain, with the rest looked up from reference TRBV7-3 and TRBJ2-5, is GAGVSQTPSNKVTEKGKYVELRCDPISGHTALYWYRQSLGQGPEFLIYFQGTGAADDSGLPNDRFFAVRPEGSVSTLKIQRTERGDSAVYLCASSLGTSGVRETQYFGPGTRLLVL.

The rearrangement uses TRBV9 and TRBJ2-7; D call uncertain. V was shortened by 1 base and J by 5 bases, with 10 bases between the two germline ends. The V gene's germline CDR1 is SGDLS and CDR2 YYNGEE. The CDR3 totals 13 residues. CDR3 in amino acids: CASSVSQLDEQYF. DNA for the CDR3: TGTGCCAGCAGCGTATCACAGCTGGACGAGCAGTACTTC.

This clone has a single count. The chain employs TRBV19 and TRBJ2-5, with D possibly TRBD1 on 6 matching bases. The ends were cut back, 4 bases at V and 6 bases at J, with 12 bases in the middle. CDR1 is LNHDA, CDR2 SQIVND, per germline (reference sequence). The CDR3 consists of 13 residues. The chain's CDR3 is CASSTQGRKTQYF. The CDR3 DNA follows: TGTGCCAGTAGTACTCAGGGGCGAAAGACCCAGTACTTC.

This chain connects TRBV28 to TRBJ1-4, with D perhaps TRBD1 (5 bases). This CDR3 has 17 amino acids. V dropped 3 bases and J dropped 3 bases, with 17 bases sitting between them. CDR1 is MDHEN and CDR2 is SYDVKM in the germline V gene. CDR3 DNA sequence: TGTGCCAGCAGTTTTCAAGGCAGGGTAAATTCTAATGAAAAACTGTTTTTT. Translated, it gives CASSFQGRVNSNEKLFF. The whole variable domain, remainder taken from reference TRBV28 and TRBJ1-4, is DVKVTQSSRYLVKRTGEKVFLECVQDMDHENMFWYRQDPGLGLRLIYFSYDVKMKEKGDIPEGYSVSREKKERFSLILESASTNQTSMYLCASSFQGRVNSNEKLFFGSGTQLSVL.

This clone showed up just a few times. The chain couples TRBV6-6 to TRBJ2-6; no definite D call. V gave up 6 bases and J gave up 4 bases, with 13 bases separating them. The CDR3 spans 15 residues. Germline CDR1 is MNHNY and CDR2 is SVGAGI (reference sequence). The CDR3: CASSPKVTGANVLTF. Written as DNA, the CDR3 is TGTGCCAGCAGCCCCAAGGTAACCGGGGCCAACGTCCTGACTTTC.

This clone was seen only once. The gene calls are TRBV19 and TRBJ2-3, with TRBD2 matching 8 bases. V lost 5 bases to trimming and J lost 3 bases; unmatched junction nucleotides: 4. CDR3 length equals 14 residues. Germline CDR1 is LNHDA and CDR2 is SQIVND (reference sequence). The CDR3 nucleotides read TGTGCCAGTAGTCGGGGGGGACGAACAGATACGCAGTATTTT. Its translation is CASSRGGRTDTQYF.

The gene calls are TRBV7-2 and TRBJ2-7, with D perhaps assigned TRBD1 or TRBD2 (5 bases each). V lost 0 bases, J lost 6 bases, and 9 bases lay in between. Germline CDR1 SGHTA, CDR2 FQGNSA. This CDR3 comprises 13 residues. CDR3 nucleotide sequence: TGTGCCAGCAGCTTAGCGGGGGTGTCCGAGCAGTACTTC. Its translation is CASSLAGVSEQYF.

This clone has just a few counts. This chain connects TRBV2 to TRBJ1-2; tentatively, D is TRBD1 (6 bases). This CDR3 is 14 amino acids long. V was clipped by 4 bases and J by 4 bases, with 13 bases between them. Germline CDR1 is SNHLY and CDR2 is FYNNEI. In DNA form, the CDR3 reads TGTGCCAGCAGTGCCAGGGGTGGTAGCTATGGCTACACCTTC. This gives the protein CASSARGGSYGYTF. Based on the CDR3 plus reference TRBV2 and TRBJ1-2, the full variable domain is EPEVTQTPSHQVTQMGQEVILRCVPISNHLYFYWYRQILGQKVEFLVSFYNNEISEKSEIFDDQFSVERPDGSNFTLKIRSTKLEDSAMYFCASSARGGSYGYTFGSGTRLTVV.

The genes are TRBV19 and TRBJ2-5, with TRBD2 identical over 8 bases. Germline CDR1 and CDR2: LNHDA and SQIVND (reference sequence). V was pared by 6 bases and J by 0 bases, with 9 bases of the junction left unmatched. The CDR3 has 16 amino acids. This CDR3 is CASRGTSGGYQETQYF. In DNA, the CDR3 is TGTGCCAGTAGGGGTACTAGCGGTGGGTACCAAGAGACCCAGTACTTC.

J is TRBJ2-5 and V is TRBV7-2, with D possibly matching TRBD2 (5 bases). The CDR3 extends over 15 amino acids. Looked up from germline, CDR1 is SGHTA and CDR2 is FQGNSA. V lost 1 base and J lost 2, with 11 bases in between. The CDR3 region has the DNA TGTGCCAGCAGCTTAGTGAGGGTGGGACAAGAGACCCAGTACTTC. This gives the protein CASSLVRVGQETQYF.

The V call is TRBV11-2, the J call TRBJ2-3; 7 bases map to TRBD1. CDR3 size: 17 residues. CDR1 and CDR2 from the germline V gene are SGHAT and FQNNGV. J was trimmed by 1 base and V by 5 bases; bases with no gene match: 12. The CDR3 is CASSKTGATLGTDTQYF. The CDR3 coding sequence is TGTGCCAGCAGCAAAACAGGGGCAACTTTGGGCACAGATACGCAGTATTTT.

V usage is TRBV28 and J usage is TRBJ1-2, with 10 bases identical to TRBD1. CDR1 is MDHEN, CDR2 SYDVKM, per germline. The trim removed 2 bases at V and 4 bases at J, leaving 1 base unmatched. This CDR3 contains 14 residues. The CDR3 loop reads CASSLGQGVYGYTF. The DNA of the CDR3 is TGTGCCAGCAGTTTAGGACAGGGGGTCTATGGCTACACCTTC.

This clone was seen only once. This chain uses TRBV19 with TRBJ2-7; D possibly matches TRBD1 or TRBD2 (5 bases each). V lost 5 bases to trimming and J lost 0 bases, with 14 bases between them. The germline V gene has CDR1 LNHDA and CDR2 SQIVND (reference sequence). The CDR3 covers 15 residues. CDR3 sequence (DNA): TGTGCCAGTAGTCTCTCCGGGACGGTCTCCTACGAGCAGTACTTC. Translation gives CASSLSGTVSYEQYF.

This chain uses TRBV7-2 with TRBJ2-7, with TRBD2 matching 7 bases. This CDR3 has 14 amino acids. Germline CDR1 is SGHTA and CDR2 is FQGNSA. The trim removed 5 bases at V and 6 bases at J, leaving 10 bases unmatched. CDR3 DNA: TGTGCCAGCAGCCGGACTAGAGATCTCTCCGAGCAGTACTTC. Amino acids: CASSRTRDLSEQYF.

This sequence joins TRBV19 and TRBJ1-2; TRBD1 matches at 9 bases. This CDR3 is built from 15 residues. Germline CDR1 is LNHDA and CDR2 is SQIVND (reference sequence). V was pared by 7 bases and J by 3 bases, with 9 bases of the junction left unmatched. Written as DNA, the CDR3 is TGTGCCAGTACCATACAGGGGGCGCGCCACTATGGCTACACCTTC. Its protein is CASTIQGARHYGYTF.

The chain couples TRBV19 to TRBJ1-6, with unresolved D. CDR1 is LNHDA, CDR2 SQIVND, per germline (reference sequence). The CDR3 has 16 amino acids. Trimming pared 3 bases from V and 0 bases from J, leaving 9 bases between. Here the CDR3 DNA reads TGTGCCAGTAGTATCGCCGAGAGCTCCTATAATTCACCCCTCCACTTT. This sequence encodes CASSIAESSYNSPLHF.

The chain couples TRBV4-1 to TRBJ2-5, with 7 bases aligning to TRBD1. Looked up from germline, CDR1 is MGHRA and CDR2 is YSYEKL. The CDR3 has 14 residues. With 4 bases clipped from V and 1 base from J, the junction kept 3 bases outside the gene matches. This CDR3 is CASSRGTVQETQYF. The DNA for the CDR3 is TGCGCCAGCAGCCGAGGGACAGTCCAAGAGACCCAGTACTTC.

The rearrangement links TRBV19 to TRBJ2-3, with 8 bases lining up with TRBD1. Per germline, CDR1 LNHDA and CDR2 SQIVND (reference sequence). The CDR3 has 17 residues. The V segment lost 5 bases and the J segment 6 bases; nucleotides outside the gene matches: 16. The CDR3 spells CASSLSGQGMAYDTQYF. The CDR3 nucleotides are TGTGCCAGTAGTCTATCCGGACAGGGTATGGCATACGATACGCAGTATTTT.

The chain recombines TRBV5-1 with TRBJ1-5; D perhaps matches TRBD1 (6 bases). With 5 bases removed from V and 0 bases from J, the gap between germline ends came to 9 bases. Germline V gives CDR1 SGHRS, CDR2 YFSETQ. CDR3 length equals 14 residues. CDR3 DNA: TGCGCCAGCAGTCCGGACAGTAGCAATCAGCCCCAGCATTTT. Amino acid sequence: CASSPDSSNQPQHF.

The J gene is TRBJ2-2, the V gene TRBV7-9, with 8 nucleotides matching TRBD1. V shed 5 bases and J 4 bases; nucleotides not matched to a gene: 12. The germline gives CDR1 SEHNR, CDR2 FQNEAQ (reference sequence). CDR3 length: 17 residues. CDR3 region: CASSLKGGQVITGELFF. CDR3 sequence (DNA): TGTGCCAGCAGCCTTAAGGGGGGACAGGTTATCACCGGGGAGCTGTTTTTT. Based on the CDR3 plus reference TRBV7-9 and TRBJ2-2, the full variable domain is DTGVSQNPRHKITKRGQNVTFRCDPISEHNRLYWYRQTLGQGPEFLTYFQNEAQLEKSRLLSDRFSAERPKGSFSTLEIQRTEQGDSAMYLCASSLKGGQVITGELFFGEGSRLTVL.

The chain's CDR3 is CASSTSGRGSYNEQFF. In nucleotides, the CDR3 is TGTGCCAGCAGCACAAGCGGGAGGGGCTCCTACAATGAGCAGTTCTTC. This chain joins TRBV7-9 and TRBJ2-1; 10 positions agree with TRBD2. The V gene's germline CDR1 is SEHNR and CDR2 FQNEAQ (reference sequence). The V gene end was trimmed by 5 bases and the J gene end by 0 bases; junction bases not matched to a gene: 4. The CDR3 is 16 amino acids.